This is a list of T cell receptor beta chains from one sample in a study of blood T cell repertoires in COVID-19. Clones were sequenced by immunoSEQ multiplex PCR, and TCRdb holds only the in-frame ones, with some missing. The sample lists nearly 300,000 clones; approximately 89% were seen once. The specimen was peripheral blood. The origin of the receptors is a woman aged 25-40 years who had recovered from COVID-19. CDR3s leave out the opening cysteine and the closing phenylalanine or tryptophan. The order of the fields is J gene, clone size, V gene, CDR3 protein. For some rows the clone size is stated as once, few or many, or as a class when expanded; others skip it.

TRBJ1-2 | - | TRBV14 | ASSQGLTGSYYGYT
TRBJ2-7 | - | TRBV9 | ASSVGVTGLEQY
TRBJ2-5 | - | TRBV4-2 | ASSQYSGGAWETQY
TRBJ1-1 | - | TRBV27 | ASSPIRGAEAF
TRBJ2-4 | - | TRBV12-3/TRBV12-4 | ASSLGVEEY
TRBJ2-7 | once | TRBV2 | ASSVDRGYSYEQY
TRBJ1-1 | - | TRBV2 | ASSEMQGIQNTEAF
TRBJ1-1 | - | TRBV6-1 | ASSEAGHLNTEAF
TRBJ1-5 | few | TRBV6-1 | ASSELGDRPQH
TRBJ2-1 | - | TRBV19 | ASSIGGTGWNEQF
TRBJ2-2 | - | TRBV19 | ASRRGNTGELF
TRBJ1-2 | - | TRBV7-2 | ASSSDRGRLGGHGYT
TRBJ1-1 | few | TRBV7-7 | ASSQGQGTEAF
TRBJ2-7 | - | TRBV5-1 | ASSPRNGETVYEQY
TRBJ2-3 | - | TRBV25-1 | ATNRGGKGTDTQY
TRBJ2-4 | - | TRBV14 | ASSRGGAENIQY
TRBJ1-5 | - | TRBV21-1 | ANQQTSPGLTGGAYSNQPQH
TRBJ1-3 | - | TRBV5-1 | ASSLAGGSGNTIY
TRBJ2-1 | - | TRBV7-6 | ASSMERGQGTYNEQF